This is a list of T cell receptor beta chains from one sample in a study of early T cells in non-severe SARS-CoV-2 infection. Via MiXCR, TCRdb re-called the 5' RACE reads, giving one row per CDR3 protein. The table includes about 100,000 distinct CDR3 sequences, less than 15% detected once. The specimen sequenced was whole blood. Every receptor here comes from an adult who was a healthcare worker with PCR-confirmed SARS-CoV-2 infection or an uninfected control (not recorded which). Each CDR3 is given with its conserved first and last residue. The D gene is left open where the match is weak. The size of a clone is reported for some rows only, either as once, few or many, or as a class for expanded clones.

d_gene	abundance	v_gene	j_gene	CDR3nt	CDR3aa
.	.	TRBV5-1	TRBJ2-3	TGCGCCAGCAGTGTGGGACCGACAGATACGCAGTATTTT	CASSVGPTDTQYF
.	.	TRBV19	TRBJ2-1	TGTGCCAGTAGTATTTCCGGATCTCTAGGGGAGCAGTTCTTC	CASSISGSLGEQFF
TRBD1	.	TRBV5-1	TRBJ2-7	TGCGCCAGCAGAAGGGGGACAGGGGGCACCGCTGAGCAGTACTTC	CASRRGTGGTAEQYF
.	.	TRBV28	TRBJ2-7	TGTGCCAGCAGAGCTGCGGGACGGGGAGCAGGCGAGCAGTACTTC	CASRAAGRGAGEQYF
TRBD1	many	TRBV28	TRBJ2-3	TGTGCCAGCAGCCAACCGGGACAGGGGGCAGATACGCAGTATTTT	CASSQPGQGADTQYF
.	.	TRBV11-2	TRBJ2-3	TGTGCCAGCAGCTTACTAGGGGGGACCTTCACAGATACGCAGTATTTT	CASSLLGGTFTDTQYF
.	many	TRBV2	TRBJ1-5	TGTGCCAGCAGTGAAAAGGGGGATAGCAATCAGCCCCAGCATTTT	CASSEKGDSNQPQHF
TRBD2	.	TRBV6-2/TRBV6-3	TRBJ2-3	TGTGCCAGCAGCCTAGCGGGGGGAGGAGATACGCAGTATTTT	CASSLAGGGDTQYF
.	.	TRBV28	TRBJ2-2	TGTGCCAGCTCCTTTTCCTGGACAGCGAACACCGGGGAGCTGTTTTTT	CASSFSWTANTGELFF
.	many	TRBV6-6	TRBJ2-2	TGTGCCAGCAGTTACTCATGGACGGGGAACACCGGGGAGCTGTTTTTT	CASSYSWTGNTGELFF
.	.	TRBV6-2/TRBV6-3	TRBJ2-2	TGTGCCAGCAGGGCGAACACCGGGGAGCTGTTTTTT	CASRANTGELFF
.	.	TRBV28	TRBJ1-2	TGTGCCAGCAGTTTAGCCGGGAGCGCGGGGGGCTACACCTTC	CASSLAGSAGGYTF
.	many	TRBV19	TRBJ1-1	TGTGCCAGTAGTTTCGACAGACGGACTGAAGCTTTCTTT	CASSFDRRTEAFF
TRBD1	.	TRBV20-1	TRBJ2-5	TGCAGTGCAATCCCGGGACAGGGGAAAGAGACCCAGTACTTC	CSAIPGQGKETQYF
TRBD1	.	TRBV4-3	TRBJ2-3	TGCGCCAGCAGCCGGGGGCGGGACAGGGGTGTTACGGCGCAGTATTTT	CASSRGRDRGVTAQYF
.	many	TRBV7-9	TRBJ2-5	TGTGCCAGCAGTTACGCAGGGGCCCTACAAGAGACCCAGTACTTC	CASSYAGALQETQYF
TRBD2	.	TRBV3-1	TRBJ2-4	TGTGCCAGCAGCCATAGCGGGGGTGCCAAAAACATTCAGTACTTC	CASSHSGGAKNIQYF
.	few	TRBV28	TRBJ2-7	TGTGCCAGCAGTCCCCTTAGTTCCGCGCAGTACTTC	CASSPLSSAQYF
.	few	TRBV3-1	TRBJ2-7	TGTGCCAGCAGCCACCTGGGAGACAGGCATAAGTACTTC	CASSHLGDRHKYF
.	.	TRBV29-1	TRBJ2-2	TGCAGCGTTGGGGGTCCAGCGGGCCTCACCGGGGAGCTGTTTTTT	CSVGGPAGLTGELFF
.	few	TRBV6-6	TRBJ2-1	TGTGCCAGCAGTTACCCCGTTTCCAGGGGTCCCGGGCTTTACTCCTACAATGAGCAGTTCTTC	CASSYPVSRGPGLYSYNEQFF
.	.	TRBV21-1	TRBJ2-5	TGTGCCAGCAGCACGACCCGAGGAAGGTCCTCTTCGAAGACCCAGTACTTC	CASSTTRGRSSSKTQYF
.	few	TRBV7-8	TRBJ2-2	TGTGCCAGCAGCTATAAAACCGGGGAGCTGTTTTTT	CASSYKTGELFF
.	.	TRBV12-3/TRBV12-4	TRBJ2-5	TGTGCCAGCAGTGATCGGGAGACCCAGTACTTC	CASSDRETQYF
TRBD1	few	TRBV27	TRBJ2-7	TGTGCCAGCGGGCCCGGGACAGGGGCCGAGCAGTACTTC	CASGPGTGAEQYF
TRBD1	.	TRBV7-8	TRBJ2-4	TGTGCCAGCAGCGGGGGGACAGGGGTGAACATTCAGTACTTC	CASSGGTGVNIQYF
.	.	TRBV28	TRBJ2-6	TGTGCCACGGGACGGGCGTTCTCTGGGGCCAACGTCCTGACTTTC	CATGRAFSGANVLTF
TRBD1	many	TRBV5-1	TRBJ1-2	TGCGCCAGCAGCTTGGAGCCAGGGGGCGGCTATGGCTACACCTTC	CASSLEPGGGYGYTF